The text below deals with one T cell receptor beta chain. What it binds is not known. The entry originates in a study of cytomegalovirus exposure and HLA in healthy donors. Study results and limitations: Cytomegalovirus status was reportedly diagnosed by the classifier with high specificity and sensitivity. A few CMV-associated chains were confirmed in vitro to be specific for CMV antigens. Altogether, 160 or so TCR beta chains were recorded as cytomegalovirus-associated. It was found in a later analysis that first-cohort TCR clusters tended to co-occur in the 120 validation repertoires.

J gave up 5 bases and V 5 bases, and 2 bases lay outside the gene matches. This CDR3 is 13 amino acids long. The germline V gene encodes CDR1 SEHNR and CDR2 FQNEAQ (reference sequence). Clones were read by immunoSEQ multiplex PCR, and TCRdb kept only the in-frame ones, dropping some. This sample has 75,000 to 100,000 clones, with 95% to 98% found just once. The source of this sequence is a young man in good health and CMV-seronegative. This chain uses TRBV7-9 with TRBJ1-2; TRBD1 matches 10 bases. The sequencing sample was made of PBMCs. The CDR3 region has the DNA TGTGCCAGCAGCATGGGACAGGGGTATGGCTACACCTTC. This translates into CASSMGQGYGYTF.